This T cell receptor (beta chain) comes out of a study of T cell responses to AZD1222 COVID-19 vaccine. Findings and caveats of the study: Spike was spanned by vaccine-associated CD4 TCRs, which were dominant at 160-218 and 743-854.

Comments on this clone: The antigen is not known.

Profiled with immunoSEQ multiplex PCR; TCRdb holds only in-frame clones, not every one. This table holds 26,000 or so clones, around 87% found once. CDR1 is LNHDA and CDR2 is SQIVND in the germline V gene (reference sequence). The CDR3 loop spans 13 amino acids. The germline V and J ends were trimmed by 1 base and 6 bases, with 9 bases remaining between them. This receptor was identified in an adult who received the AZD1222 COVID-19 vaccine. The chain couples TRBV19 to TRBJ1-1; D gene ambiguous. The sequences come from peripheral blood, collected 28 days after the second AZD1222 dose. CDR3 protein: CASSIVSRAEAFF. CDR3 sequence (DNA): TGTGCCAGTAGTATAGTTTCCCGAGCTGAAGCTTTCTTT.